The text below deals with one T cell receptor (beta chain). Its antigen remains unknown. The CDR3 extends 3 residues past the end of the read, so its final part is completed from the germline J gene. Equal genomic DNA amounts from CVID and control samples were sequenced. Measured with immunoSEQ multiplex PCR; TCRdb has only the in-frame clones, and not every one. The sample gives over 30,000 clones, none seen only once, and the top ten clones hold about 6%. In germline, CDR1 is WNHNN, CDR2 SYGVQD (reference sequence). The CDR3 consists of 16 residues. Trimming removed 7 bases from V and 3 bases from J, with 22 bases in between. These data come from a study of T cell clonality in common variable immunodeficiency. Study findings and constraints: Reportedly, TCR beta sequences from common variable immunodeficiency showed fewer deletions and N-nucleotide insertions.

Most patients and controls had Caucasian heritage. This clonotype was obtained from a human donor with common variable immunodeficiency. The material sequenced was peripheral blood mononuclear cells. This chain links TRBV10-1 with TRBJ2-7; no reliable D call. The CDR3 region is CASNKTVQALFYEQYF. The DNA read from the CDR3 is TGCGCCAGCAATAAAACGGTGCAGGCCCTTTTCTACGAG.